One and the same sample provided the 27 T cell receptor beta chains below, sequenced in a study of control samples from healthy donors and cancer patients. The assay was immunoSEQ multiplex PCR, and TCRdb's table has in-frame clones only and misses some. The profile shows 130,000 to 150,000 clones, 85% to 95% of them singletons. The sample comprised PBMCs. These receptors all stem from a man between 60 and 75 years old with colorectal cancer.

The V and J genes are TRBV19 and TRBJ1-6; D unclear. The ends were cut back, 3 bases at V and 7 bases at J, with 10 bases in the middle. CDR1 LNHDA and CDR2 SQIVND come from the germline V gene (reference sequence). The CDR3 contains 14 residues. The CDR3 coding sequence is TGTGCCAGTAGTATGAGGGAGGAGAATTCACCCCTCCACTTT. The encoded protein is CASSMREENSPLHF.

The rearrangement links TRBV28 to TRBJ1-5, with D tentatively TRBD1 (5 bases). Trimming took 1 base from V and 2 from J, leaving 9 bases between them. Germline V gene sequence: CDR1 MDHEN, CDR2 SYDVKM. The CDR3 consists of 15 residues. Here the CDR3 DNA reads TGTGCCAGCAGTTTATCCAGGGCAGGCAATCAGCCCCAGCATTTT. Its translation is CASSLSRAGNQPQHF.

The chain recombines TRBV5-1 with TRBJ2-3; TRBD2 is a possible D gene (7 bases). The CDR3 loop spans 16 amino acids. Trimming took off 4 bases at V and 6 bases at J, with 21 bases between the two ends. Germline CDR1 and CDR2: SGHRS and YFSETQ. CDR3: CASSASTGGTSDTQYF. The DNA for the CDR3 is TGCGCCAGCAGCGCCTCCACGGGGGGCACTTCGGATACGCAGTATTTT. The full variable domain, completed using reference TRBV5-1 and TRBJ2-3, is KAGVTQTPRYLIKTRGQQVTLSCSPISGHRSVSWYQQTPGQGLQFLFEYFSETQRNKGNFPGRFSGRQFSNSRSEMNVSTLELGDSALYLCASSASTGGTSDTQYFGPGTRLTVL.

This sequence joins TRBV24-1 and TRBJ1-2; TRBD1 matches at 7 bases. The CDR3 is 12 amino acids. Germline V gives CDR1 KGHDR, CDR2 SFDVKD. The junction had 1 base not matched to a gene; V was cut back by 7 bases and J by 3 bases. The CDR3: CATSGTDYGYTF. The CDR3 nucleotides are TGTGCCACCAGCGGGACAGACTATGGCTACACCTTC.

V is TRBV19 and J is TRBJ2-1, with TRBD2 identical over 7 bases. This CDR3 region has 13 residues. Germline V CDR1 and CDR2: LNHDA, SQIVND (reference sequence). After removal of 7 bases from V and 4 bases from J, the junction contained 4 bases not matched to a gene. CDR3 amino acids: CASNSGLYNEQFF. In nucleotides, the CDR3 is TGTGCCAGTAATAGCGGGCTGTACAATGAGCAGTTCTTC.

The gene calls are TRBV30 and TRBJ1-6, with a tentative D call TRBD1 (6 bases). CDR1 and CDR2 (germline): GTSNPN, SVGIG (reference sequence). The CDR3 has 15 residues. Between the trimmed V and J ends, which lost 5 bases and 3 bases, there was a span of 14 bases. CDR3 in amino acids: CAWLQGGVYNSPLHF. Written as DNA, the CDR3 is TGTGCCTGGTTACAGGGTGGGGTCTATAATTCACCCCTCCACTTT. The full variable domain, completed using reference TRBV30 and TRBJ1-6, is SQTIHQWPATLVQPVGSPLSLECTVEGTSNPNLYWYRQAAGRGLQLLFYSVGIGQISSEVPQNLSASRPQDRQFILSSKKLLLSDSGFYLCAWLQGGVYNSPLHFGNGTRLTVT.

The chain employs TRBV5-1 and TRBJ1-4, with TRBD1 as a possible D gene (6 bases). Trimming pared 1 base from V and 3 bases from J, leaving 13 bases between. Germline V gene sequence: CDR1 SGHRS, CDR2 YFSETQ. This CDR3 is built from 16 residues. In nucleotides, the CDR3 is TGCGCCAGCAGCTTGTATGGGGGCGCGTCTAATGAAAAACTGTTTTTT. Translation: CASSLYGGASNEKLFF.

The chain uses TRBV7-9 and TRBJ1-2, with 9 positions matching TRBD1. After removal of 5 bases from V and 4 bases from J, the junction contained 8 bases not matched to a gene. The CDR3 spans 15 residues. CDR1 is SEHNR, CDR2 FQNEAQ, per germline (reference sequence). The CDR3 here is CASSLDRGSFYGYTF. DNA for the CDR3: TGTGCCAGCAGCCTTGACAGGGGGTCGTTCTATGGCTACACCTTC.

V and J are TRBV7-9 and TRBJ2-2, with 8 nucleotides matching TRBD1. CDR1 is SEHNR and CDR2 is FQNEAQ in the germline V gene (reference sequence). The CDR3 is made up of 18 amino acids. Trimming removed 4 bases from V and 5 bases from J; junction bases left unmatched: 15. CDR3 loop: CASSSRTGSSIGTGELFF. DNA for the CDR3: TGTGCCAGCAGCTCCCGGACAGGGTCCTCCATCGGGACCGGGGAGCTGTTTTTT.

This rearrangement joins TRBV6-2 or TRBV6-3 to TRBJ2-3; TRBD1 matches at 9 bases. Trimming cost V 6 bases and J 4 bases; bases outside gene matches: 8. The CDR3 covers 15 residues. Germline loops: CDR1 MNHEY, CDR2 SVGEGT. CDR3: CASSRDREGADTQYF. CDR3 sequence (DNA): TGTGCCAGCAGCCGGGACAGGGAGGGCGCAGATACGCAGTATTTT.

The chain combines TRBV3-1 (or the pseudogene TRBV3-2) with TRBJ2-1; the D is unclear. This CDR3 spans 12 amino acids. With 0 bases removed from V and 10 bases from J, the gap between germline ends came to 7 bases. Germline V gives CDR1 LGHDT, CDR2 YNNKEL (reference sequence). CDR3 in DNA: TGTGCCAGCAGCCAAGAACAGCGCGAGCAGTTCTTC. Protein: CASSQEQREQFF.

The V gene is TRBV15, the J gene TRBJ2-1; the match to TRBD2 covers 10 bases. The CDR3 is 13 amino acids. J gave up 4 bases and V 6 bases, and 0 bases lay outside the gene matches. Germline CDR1 reads LNHNV; CDR2 reads YYDKDF (reference sequence). In DNA form, the CDR3 reads TGTGCCACCAGACTAGCGGGGTACAATGAGCAGTTCTTC. Residues: CATRLAGYNEQFF.

The rearrangement links TRBV4-1 to TRBJ1-1; TRBD1 might be the D (6 bases). The CDR3 covers 14 residues. Germline loops: CDR1 MGHRA, CDR2 YSYEKL. Trimming removed 6 bases from V and 1 base from J, with 12 bases in between. This CDR3 is CASRHRAENTEAFF. Here the CDR3 DNA reads TGCGCCAGCAGACACAGGGCCGAGAACACTGAAGCTTTCTTT.

This chain uses TRBV7-2 with TRBJ1-3, with TRBD1 identical over 9 bases. The germline CDR1 and CDR2 sequences are SGHTA and FQGNSA. The CDR3 is 15 amino acids. After removal of 6 bases from V and 3 bases from J, the junction contained 6 bases not matched to a gene. In nucleotides, the CDR3 is TGTGCCAGCAGTTCACAGGGGGCTTATGGAAACACCATATATTTT. Protein product: CASSSQGAYGNTIYF.

The CDR3 coding sequence is TGCGCCAGCAGCCACCGGGACAGGATCCTGAACACTGAAGCTTTCTTT. It translates to CASSHRDRILNTEAFF. This chain connects TRBV5-1 to TRBJ1-1; 8 bases are a match to TRBD1. There are 16 residues in the CDR3. Trimming removed 4 bases from V and 0 bases from J; junction bases left unmatched: 8. From germline, CDR1 is SGHRS and CDR2 YFSETQ.

The chain is built from TRBV7-9 and TRBJ1-6; possibly TRBD1 for D (6 bases). The CDR3 loop spans 14 amino acids. V dropped 6 bases and J dropped 5 bases, with 11 bases sitting between them. Germline CDR1 and CDR2: SEHNR and FQNEAQ (reference sequence). The DNA of the CDR3 is TGTGCCAGCAGTTCGCAGGGGAATAATTCACCCCTCCACTTT. It codes for CASSSQGNNSPLHF.

The chain has TRBV5-1 and TRBJ1-5; D unresolved. Trimming cost V 2 bases and J 7 bases, with 16 bases left between them. Germline V gene sequence: CDR1 SGHRS, CDR2 YFSETQ. The CDR3 runs 15 residues. The CDR3 nucleotides read TGCGCCAGCAGCTTAATTCCTGGGCTTGGGCAGCCCCAGCATTTT. Residues: CASSLIPGLGQPQHF.

J is TRBJ1-2 and V is TRBV29-1; tentatively, D is TRBD1 (6 bases). From germline, CDR1 is SQVTM and CDR2 ANQGSEA. The CDR3 has 12 amino acids. Trimming pared 5 bases from V and 4 bases from J, leaving 11 bases between. The CDR3 DNA reads TGCAGCGTTCCCGGGGGCGTCTATGGCTACACCTTC. It yields the protein CSVPGGVYGYTF.

The CDR3 coding sequence is TGTGCCTGGAGCCCCCCAAATGGGTTAGAGACCCAGTACTTC. Its protein product is CAWSPPNGLETQYF. V is TRBV30 and J is TRBJ2-5; D call uncertain. CDR3 length equals 14 residues. The V end was cut by 3 bases, the J end by 4 bases, with 15 bases between. Per the germline V gene, CDR1 is GTSNPN and CDR2 is SVGIG (reference sequence).

The chain uses TRBV25-1 and TRBJ2-5; D gene unclear. CDR3 length equals 11 residues. CDR1 and CDR2 (germline): MGHDK, SYGVNS. The ends were cut back, 2 bases at V and 8 bases at J, with 6 bases in the middle. CDR3 in amino acids: CASSEQRTQYF. CDR3 nucleotide sequence: TGTGCCAGCAGTGAACAGCGAACCCAGTACTTC.

The chain has TRBV5-1 and TRBJ2-5; no definite D call. V was trimmed by 0 bases and J by 1 base, leaving 10 bases between them. CDR3 size: 15 residues. Germline assignment: CDR1 SGHRS and CDR2 YFSETQ. The CDR3 DNA follows: TGCGCCAGCAGCTTGGCCTCACGGTCCCAAGAGACCCAGTACTTC. It is translated as CASSLASRSQETQYF.

V is TRBV9 and J is TRBJ1-1; D unclear. This CDR3 is built from 14 residues. V was clipped by 0 bases and J by 1 base, with 7 bases between them. Germline CDR1 reads SGDLS; CDR2 reads YYNGEE. DNA of the CDR3: TGTGCCAGCAGCGTAGAACCCGGGAACACTGAAGCTTTCTTT. As protein: CASSVEPGNTEAFF.

CDR3 DNA: TGTGCCAGCAGCAAAAGAGAAGGTAGAGGGGACACTGAAGCTTTCTTT. As protein: CASSKREGRGDTEAFF. The chain uses TRBV21-1 and TRBJ1-1. TRBV21-1 is a pseudogene. The CDR3 has 16 amino acids.

The chain joins TRBV10-3 to TRBJ2-6; TRBD1 matches 11 bases. Trimming removed 6 bases from V and 4 bases from J; junction bases left unmatched: 5. Germline CDR1 and CDR2: ENHRY and SYGVKD. The CDR3 has 16 amino acids. CDR3 in DNA: TGTGCCATCAGGGGGACAGGGGGGACCGGGGCCAACGTCCTGACTTTC. Translation gives CAIRGTGGTGANVLTF.

The CDR3 reads CASSYKQGARGTEAFF. DNA of the CDR3: TGTGCCAGCAGCTATAAACAGGGGGCAAGGGGCACTGAAGCTTTCTTT. The gene calls are TRBV7-2 and TRBJ1-1; 9 positions agree with TRBD1. Germline CDR1 is SGHTA and CDR2 is FQGNSA. After removal of 4 bases from V and 4 bases from J, the junction contained 10 bases not matched to a gene. There are 16 residues in the CDR3.

In this sample, this clone turned up a few times. J is TRBJ1-2 and V is TRBV29-1, with a possible D match to TRBD1 (6 bases). The V end was cut by 4 bases, the J end by 2 bases, with 14 bases between. The germline V gene has CDR1 SQVTM and CDR2 ANQGSEA. The CDR3 is 14 amino acids. In nucleotides, the CDR3 is TGCAGCGTTGTAGAATCCGACAGGAACTATGGCTACACCTTC. Translated, it gives CSVVESDRNYGYTF.

This clone was seen a few times. The rearrangement links TRBV9 to TRBJ1-5, with 8 bases that match TRBD1. CDR1 and CDR2 (germline): SGDLS, YYNGEE. The trim removed 5 bases at V and 0 bases at J, leaving 22 bases unmatched. This CDR3 has 21 amino acids. Here the CDR3 DNA reads TGTGCCAGCAGTGAAAAACGGACAGGGTACCTCCGGACGAATAGCAATCAGCCCCAGCATTTT. Its translation: CASSEKRTGYLRTNSNQPQHF.